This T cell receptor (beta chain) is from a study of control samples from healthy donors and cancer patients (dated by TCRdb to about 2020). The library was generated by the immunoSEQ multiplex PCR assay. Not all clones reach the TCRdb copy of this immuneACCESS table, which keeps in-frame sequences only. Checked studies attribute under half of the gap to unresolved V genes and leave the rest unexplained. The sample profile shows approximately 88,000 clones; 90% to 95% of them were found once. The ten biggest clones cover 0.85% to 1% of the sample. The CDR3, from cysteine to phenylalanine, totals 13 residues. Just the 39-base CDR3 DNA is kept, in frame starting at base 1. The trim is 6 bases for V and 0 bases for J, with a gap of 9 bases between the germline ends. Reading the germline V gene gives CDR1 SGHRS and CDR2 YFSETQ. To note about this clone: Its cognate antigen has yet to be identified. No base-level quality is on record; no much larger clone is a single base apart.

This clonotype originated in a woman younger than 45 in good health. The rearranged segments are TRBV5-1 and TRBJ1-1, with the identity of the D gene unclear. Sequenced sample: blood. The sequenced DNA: TGCGCCAGCACCCTATGGCTGAACACTGAAGCTTTCTTT. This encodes CASTLWLNTEAFF.